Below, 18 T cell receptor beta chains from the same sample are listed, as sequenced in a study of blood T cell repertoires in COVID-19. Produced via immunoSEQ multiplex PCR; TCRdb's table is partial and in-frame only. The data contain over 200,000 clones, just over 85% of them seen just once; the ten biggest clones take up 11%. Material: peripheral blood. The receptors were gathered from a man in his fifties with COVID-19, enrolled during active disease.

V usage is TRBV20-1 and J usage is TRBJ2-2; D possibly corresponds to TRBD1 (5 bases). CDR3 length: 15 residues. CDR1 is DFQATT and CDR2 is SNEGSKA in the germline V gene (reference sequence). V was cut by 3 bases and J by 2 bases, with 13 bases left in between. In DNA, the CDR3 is TGCAGTGCTAGTTCAGGGTCCGGTAACACCGGGGAGCTGTTTTTT. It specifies CSASSGSGNTGELFF.

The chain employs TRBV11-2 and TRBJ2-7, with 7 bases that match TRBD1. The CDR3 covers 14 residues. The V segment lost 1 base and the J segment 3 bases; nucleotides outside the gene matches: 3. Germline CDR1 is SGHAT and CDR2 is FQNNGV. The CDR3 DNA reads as TGTGCCAGCAGCTTAGGACAGGGACACTACGAGCAGTACTTC. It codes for CASSLGQGHYEQYF.

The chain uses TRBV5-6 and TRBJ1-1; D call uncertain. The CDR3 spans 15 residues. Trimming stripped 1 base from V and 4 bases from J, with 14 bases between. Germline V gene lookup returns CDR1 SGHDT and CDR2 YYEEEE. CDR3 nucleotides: TGTGCCAGCAGCTTGATCTTCCGGGGTCGCACTGAAGCTTTCTTT. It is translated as CASSLIFRGRTEAFF.

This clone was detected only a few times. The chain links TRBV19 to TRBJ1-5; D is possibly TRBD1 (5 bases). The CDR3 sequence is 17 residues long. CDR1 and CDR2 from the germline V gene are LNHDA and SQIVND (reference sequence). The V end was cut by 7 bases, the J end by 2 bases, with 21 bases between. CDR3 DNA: TGTGCCAGTACCACCCTAACGGCGCAGGGCCGCAATCAGCCCCAGCATTTT. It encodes CASTTLTAQGRNQPQHF.

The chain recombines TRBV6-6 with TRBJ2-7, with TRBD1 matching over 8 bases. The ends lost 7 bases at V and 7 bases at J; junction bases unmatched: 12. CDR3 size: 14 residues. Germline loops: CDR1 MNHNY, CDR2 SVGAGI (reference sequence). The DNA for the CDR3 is TGTGCCAGCAAAGGGGGGACAGGTCGCTATGAGCAGTACTTC. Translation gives CASKGGTGRYEQYF.

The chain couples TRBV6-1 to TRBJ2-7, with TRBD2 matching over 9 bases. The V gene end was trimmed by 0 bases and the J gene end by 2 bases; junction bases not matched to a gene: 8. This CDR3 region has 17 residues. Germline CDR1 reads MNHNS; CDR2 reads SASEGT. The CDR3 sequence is CASSEASGSEYTYEQYF. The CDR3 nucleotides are TGTGCCAGCAGTGAAGCTAGCGGGAGCGAATATACCTACGAGCAGTACTTC.

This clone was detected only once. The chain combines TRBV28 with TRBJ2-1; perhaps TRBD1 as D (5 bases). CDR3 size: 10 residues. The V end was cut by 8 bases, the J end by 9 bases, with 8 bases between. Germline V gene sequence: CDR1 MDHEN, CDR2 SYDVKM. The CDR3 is CASRQGEQFF. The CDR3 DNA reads TGTGCCAGCCGTCAGGGTGAGCAGTTCTTC.

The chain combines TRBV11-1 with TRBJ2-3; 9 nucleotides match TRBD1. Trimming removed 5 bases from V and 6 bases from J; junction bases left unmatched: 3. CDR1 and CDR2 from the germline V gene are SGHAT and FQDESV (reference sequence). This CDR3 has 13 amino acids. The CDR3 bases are TGTGCCAGCAGCCGGGACAGGGAGGATACGCAGTATTTT. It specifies CASSRDREDTQYF.

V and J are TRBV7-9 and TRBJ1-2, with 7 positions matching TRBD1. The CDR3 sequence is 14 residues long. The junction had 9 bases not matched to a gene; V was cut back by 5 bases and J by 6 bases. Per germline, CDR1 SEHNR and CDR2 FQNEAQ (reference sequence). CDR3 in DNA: TGTGCCAGCAGCCCTCAACAGGGGCAAGATGGCTACACCTTC. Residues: CASSPQQGQDGYTF.

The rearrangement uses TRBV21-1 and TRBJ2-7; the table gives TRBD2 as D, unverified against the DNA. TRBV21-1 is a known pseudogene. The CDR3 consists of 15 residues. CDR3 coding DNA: TGTGCCAGCAGCATGGACCGCGGGACGACCTACGAGCAGTACTTC. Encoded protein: CASSMDRGTTYEQYF.

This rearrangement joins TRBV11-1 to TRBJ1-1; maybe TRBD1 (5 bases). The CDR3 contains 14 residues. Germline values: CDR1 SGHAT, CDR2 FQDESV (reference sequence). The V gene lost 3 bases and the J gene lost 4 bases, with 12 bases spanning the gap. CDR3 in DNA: TGTGCCAGCAGCTTGGGGGGAATCGGCACTGAAGCTTTCTTT. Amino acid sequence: CASSLGGIGTEAFF.

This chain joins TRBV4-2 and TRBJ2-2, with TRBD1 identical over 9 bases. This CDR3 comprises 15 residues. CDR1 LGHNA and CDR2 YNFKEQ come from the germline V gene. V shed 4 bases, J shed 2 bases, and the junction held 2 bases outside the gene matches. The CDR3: CASSRDRVNTGELFF. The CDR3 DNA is TGTGCCAGCAGCCGGGACAGGGTTAACACCGGGGAGCTGTTTTTT.

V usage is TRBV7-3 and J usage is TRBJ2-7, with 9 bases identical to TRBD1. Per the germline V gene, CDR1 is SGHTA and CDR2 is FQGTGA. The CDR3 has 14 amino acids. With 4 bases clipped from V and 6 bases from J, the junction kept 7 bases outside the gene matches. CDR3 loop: CASSSPGQGPEQYF. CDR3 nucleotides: TGTGCCAGCAGCTCCCCGGGACAGGGCCCCGAGCAGTACTTC.

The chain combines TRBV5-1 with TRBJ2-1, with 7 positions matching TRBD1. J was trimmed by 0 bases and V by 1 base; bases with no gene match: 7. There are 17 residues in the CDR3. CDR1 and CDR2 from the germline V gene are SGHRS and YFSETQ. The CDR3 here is CASSLLTGSSSYNEQFF. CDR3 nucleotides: TGCGCCAGCAGCTTGTTGACAGGGAGTAGCTCCTACAATGAGCAGTTCTTC.

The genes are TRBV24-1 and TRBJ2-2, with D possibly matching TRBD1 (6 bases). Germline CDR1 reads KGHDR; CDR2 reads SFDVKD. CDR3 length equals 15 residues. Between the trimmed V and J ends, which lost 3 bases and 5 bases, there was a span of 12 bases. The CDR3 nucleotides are TGTGCCACCAGTGATGGCAGGGGATTTACCGGGGAGCTGTTTTTT. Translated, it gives CATSDGRGFTGELFF.

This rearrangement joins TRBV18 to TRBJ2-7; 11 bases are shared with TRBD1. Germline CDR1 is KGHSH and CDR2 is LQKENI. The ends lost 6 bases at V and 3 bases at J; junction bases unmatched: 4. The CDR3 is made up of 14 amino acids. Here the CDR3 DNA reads TGTGCCAGCTCGGGACAGGGGGGTTTCTACGAGCAGTACTTC. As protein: CASSGQGGFYEQYF.

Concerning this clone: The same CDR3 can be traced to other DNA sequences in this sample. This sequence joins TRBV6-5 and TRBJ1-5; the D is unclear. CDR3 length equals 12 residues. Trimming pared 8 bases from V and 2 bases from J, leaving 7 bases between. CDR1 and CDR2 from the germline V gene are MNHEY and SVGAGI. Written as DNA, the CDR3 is TGTGCCAGCCGGCAGGGCAATCAGCCCCAGCATTTT. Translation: CASRQGNQPQHF.

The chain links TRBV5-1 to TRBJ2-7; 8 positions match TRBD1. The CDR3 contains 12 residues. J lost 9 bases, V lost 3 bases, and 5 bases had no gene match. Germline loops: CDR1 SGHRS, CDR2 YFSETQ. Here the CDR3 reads CASSSTGGGQYF. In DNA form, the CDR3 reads TGCGCCAGCAGCTCAACAGGGGGAGGGCAGTACTTC.